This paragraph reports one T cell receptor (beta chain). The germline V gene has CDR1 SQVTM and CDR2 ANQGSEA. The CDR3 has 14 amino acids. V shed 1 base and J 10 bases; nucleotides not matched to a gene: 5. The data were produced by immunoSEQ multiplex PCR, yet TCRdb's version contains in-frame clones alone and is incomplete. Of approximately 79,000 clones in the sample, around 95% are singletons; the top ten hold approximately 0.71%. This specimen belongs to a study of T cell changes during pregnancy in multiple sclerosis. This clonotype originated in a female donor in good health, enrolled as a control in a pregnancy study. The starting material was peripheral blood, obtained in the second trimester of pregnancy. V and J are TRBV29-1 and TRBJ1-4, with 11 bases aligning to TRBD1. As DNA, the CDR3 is TGCAGCGTTGAAGGGGGACAGGGGGTTGGAAAACTGTTTTTT. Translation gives CSVEGGQGVGKLFF. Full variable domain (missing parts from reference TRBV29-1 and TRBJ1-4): SAVISQKPSRDICQRGTSLTIQCQVDSQVTMMFWYRQQPGQSLTLIATANQGSEATYESGFVIDKFPISRPNLTFSTLTVSNMSPEDSSIYLCSVEGGQGVGKLFFGSGTQLSVL.